The 15 T cell receptor beta chains in this list originate from one sample, sequenced in a study of blood T cell repertoires in COVID-19. The table came from immunoSEQ multiplex PCR; TCRdb's copy has only in-frame clones and leaves some out. In the table there are 250,000 or so clones, approximately 86% of which are singletons. Material: PBMCs or T cells enriched from blood (not recorded which). These receptors all come from a woman aged 45-59 years who had recovered from COVID-19.

V is TRBV2 and J is TRBJ1-1; no firm D call. CDR1 is SNHLY and CDR2 is FYNNEI in the germline V gene. This CDR3 contains 13 residues. Trimming stripped 4 bases from V and 3 bases from J, with 9 bases between. The CDR3 nucleotides read TGTGCCAGCAGTGTTGACCGGGACACTGAAGCTTTCTTT. As protein: CASSVDRDTEAFF.

The chain links TRBV19 to TRBJ1-5, with 10 bases fitting TRBD1. This CDR3 comprises 14 residues. V shed 6 bases, J shed 6 bases, and the junction held 5 bases outside the gene matches. In germline, CDR1 is LNHDA, CDR2 SQIVND (reference sequence). CDR3 residues: CASRKTGGFQPQHF. The CDR3 DNA reads as TGTGCCAGTAGGAAGACAGGGGGCTTTCAGCCCCAGCATTTT. Full variable domain (remainder filled in from reference TRBV19 and TRBJ1-5): DGGITQSPKYLFRKEGQNVTLSCEQNLNHDAMYWYRQDPGQGLRLIYYSQIVNDFQKGDIAEGYSVSREKKESFPLTVTSAQKNPTAFYLCASRKTGGFQPQHFGDGTRLSIL.

The sample holds a few counts of this clone. This chain links TRBV29-1 with TRBJ2-7, with 13 bases matching TRBD2. The CDR3 totals 14 residues. With V trimmed by 6 bases and J by 6 bases, 8 bases remained unmatched. Germline CDR1 and CDR2: SQVTM and ANQGSEA. The CDR3 region is CSVGGTSGMGEQYF. CDR3 DNA: TGCAGCGTGGGAGGGACTAGCGGGATGGGCGAGCAGTACTTC.

The chain has TRBV3-1 (or the pseudogene TRBV3-2) and TRBJ1-6; the D is unclear. The CDR3 spans 16 residues. The V end was cut by 4 bases, the J end by 10 bases, with 20 bases between. Germline V gene data show CDR1 as LGHDT and CDR2 as YNNKEL (reference sequence). The CDR3 spells CASSRLGEVTGSPLHF. Here the CDR3 DNA reads TGTGCCAGCAGCCGCCTCGGAGAGGTTACCGGGTCACCCCTCCACTTT.

This chain joins TRBV3-1 (or the pseudogene TRBV3-2) and TRBJ2-7, with 9 positions matching TRBD2. The CDR3 spans 16 residues. Germline V CDR1 and CDR2: LGHDT, YNNKEL (reference sequence). With 1 base clipped from V and 7 bases from J, the junction kept 11 bases outside the gene matches. DNA of the CDR3: TGTGCCAGCAGCCAAGCCGCGGGGGGGGGAGCGGGAGAGCAGTACTTC. The encoded protein is CASSQAAGGGAGEQYF.

This clone has only a few counts. For the CDR3, the DNA is TGTGCCAGCAGTTTAGGGGACAGCGCATACGAGCAGTACTTC. Translated, it gives CASSLGDSAYEQYF. V gene TRBV6-2 or TRBV6-3 combines with J gene TRBJ2-7; 7 bases fit TRBD1. Looked up from germline, CDR1 is MNHEY and CDR2 is SVGEGT. The CDR3 length is 14 residues. With 4 bases clipped from V and 4 bases from J, the junction kept 7 bases outside the gene matches.

This clone was seen only a few times. CDR3: CSVERRLAGTYEQYF. In nucleotides, the CDR3 is TGCAGCGTTGAACGGCGGCTAGCGGGGACCTACGAGCAGTACTTC. The genes are TRBV29-1 and TRBJ2-7; 9 nucleotides line up with TRBD2. The germline V gene encodes CDR1 SQVTM and CDR2 ANQGSEA. CDR3 size: 15 residues. J lost 2 bases, V lost 2 bases, and 7 bases had no gene match.

The rearrangement uses TRBV27 and TRBJ2-1; D remains ambiguous. Germline V gene data show CDR1 as MNHEY and CDR2 as SMNVEV (reference sequence). The CDR3 totals 13 residues. V was cut by 0 bases and J by 4 bases, with 4 bases left in between. CDR3 nucleotide sequence: TGTGCCAGCAGTTTATCACGGTACAATGAGCAGTTCTTC. Its translation: CASSLSRYNEQFF.

The gene calls are TRBV5-1 and TRBJ1-1; TRBD1 might be the D (6 bases). The CDR3 runs 16 residues. CDR1 is SGHRS, CDR2 YFSETQ, per germline. The ends were cut back, 2 bases at V and 6 bases at J, with 20 bases in the middle. CDR3 loop: CASSLTGRVVESEAFF. CDR3 in DNA: TGCGCCAGCAGCTTAACAGGGAGAGTTGTAGAATCTGAAGCTTTCTTT.

V is TRBV2 and J is TRBJ2-2; 7 bases are a match to TRBD1. This CDR3 has 14 amino acids. Trimming removed 6 bases from V and 7 bases from J; junction bases left unmatched: 8. Germline lookup yields CDR1 SNHLY and CDR2 FYNNEI. The CDR3 coding sequence is TGTGCCAGCAGGGCAACAGGGGTAAGCGGGGAGCTGTTTTTT. It is translated as CASRATGVSGELFF.

The CDR3 protein is CASSPPLAGGFHEQFF. The CDR3 DNA is TGTGCCAGCAGTCCCCCCCTAGCGGGAGGGTTCCATGAGCAGTTCTTC. This chain links TRBV2 with TRBJ2-1, with 12 positions matching TRBD2. Trimming at V came to 5 bases and at J to 8 bases, leaving 10 bases not matched to a gene. Germline-derived CDR1 and CDR2 are SNHLY and FYNNEI. The CDR3 contains 16 residues. The full variable domain, its missing parts supplied by reference TRBV2 and TRBJ2-1, is EPEVTQTPSHQVTQMGQEVILRCVPISNHLYFYWYRQILGQKVEFLVSFYNNEISEKSEIFDDQFSVERPDGSNFTLKIRSTKLEDSAMYFCASSPPLAGGFHEQFFGPGTRLTVL.

The DNA of the CDR3 is TGTGCCAGCAGCCCCCGTATAGACGAGCAGTACTTC. Protein sequence: CASSPRIDEQYF. The chain combines TRBV7-8 with TRBJ2-7; D not resolved. The V gene's germline CDR1 is SGHVS and CDR2 FQNEAQ. The V gene lost 5 bases and the J gene lost 5 bases, with 10 bases spanning the gap. The CDR3 contains 12 residues.

The V call is TRBV27, the J call TRBJ2-3, with D perhaps matching TRBD1 (8 bases). Looked up from germline, CDR1 is MNHEY and CDR2 is SMNVEV (reference sequence). The V gene lost 5 bases and the J gene lost 8 bases, with 17 bases spanning the gap. This CDR3 contains 14 residues. CDR3 region: CASSHRGGSGTQYF. CDR3 sequence (DNA): TGTGCCAGCAGTCACAGGGGGGGTTCGGGTACGCAGTATTTT.

This chain uses TRBV28 with TRBJ2-7; TRBD1 matches 7 bases. Germline CDR1 is MDHEN and CDR2 is SYDVKM. J was trimmed by 3 bases and V by 7 bases; bases with no gene match: 6. The CDR3 sequence is 13 residues long. The CDR3 loop reads CASIQTGDYEQYF. CDR3 DNA sequence: TGTGCCAGCATTCAAACAGGGGACTACGAGCAGTACTTC.

The genes are TRBV7-6 and TRBJ2-2; D not resolved. The germline CDR1 and CDR2 sequences are SGHVS and FNYEAQ. The CDR3 runs 12 residues. Trimming took off 1 base at V and 8 bases at J, with 5 bases between the two ends. Written as DNA, the CDR3 is TGTGCCAGCAGCTTAGAGAGAGGGGAGCTGTTTTTT. As protein: CASSLERGELFF.